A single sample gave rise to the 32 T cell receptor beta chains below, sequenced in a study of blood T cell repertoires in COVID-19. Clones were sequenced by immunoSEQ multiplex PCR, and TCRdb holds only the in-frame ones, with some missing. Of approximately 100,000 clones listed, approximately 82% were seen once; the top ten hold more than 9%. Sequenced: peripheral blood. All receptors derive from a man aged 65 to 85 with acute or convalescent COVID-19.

Here the CDR3 reads CASRAGGNTIYF. Written as DNA, the CDR3 is TGTGCCAGCAGGGCGGGCGGAAACACCATATATTTT. This chain joins TRBV2 and TRBJ1-3; D is unclear. Trimming took 6 bases from V and 4 from J, leaving 7 bases between them. The CDR3 runs to 12 residues. The germline gives CDR1 SNHLY, CDR2 FYNNEI.

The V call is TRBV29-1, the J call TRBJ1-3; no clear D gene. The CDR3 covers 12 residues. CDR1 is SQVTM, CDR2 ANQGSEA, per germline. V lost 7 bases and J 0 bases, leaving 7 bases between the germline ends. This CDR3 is CSGRYSGNTIYF. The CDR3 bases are TGCAGCGGGAGGTACTCTGGAAACACCATATATTTT.

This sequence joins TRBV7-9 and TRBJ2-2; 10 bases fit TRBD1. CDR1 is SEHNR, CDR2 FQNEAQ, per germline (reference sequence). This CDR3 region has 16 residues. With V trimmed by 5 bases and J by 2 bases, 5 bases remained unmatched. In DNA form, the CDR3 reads TGTGCCAGCAGCCCGGGACAGGGGTTTAACACCGGGGAGCTGTTTTTT. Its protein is CASSPGQGFNTGELFF. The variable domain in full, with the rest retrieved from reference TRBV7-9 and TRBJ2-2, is DTGVSQNPRHKITKRGQNVTFRCDPISEHNRLYWYRQTLGQGPEFLTYFQNEAQLEKSRLLSDRFSAERPKGSFSTLEIQRTEQGDSAMYLCASSPGQGFNTGELFFGEGSRLTVL.

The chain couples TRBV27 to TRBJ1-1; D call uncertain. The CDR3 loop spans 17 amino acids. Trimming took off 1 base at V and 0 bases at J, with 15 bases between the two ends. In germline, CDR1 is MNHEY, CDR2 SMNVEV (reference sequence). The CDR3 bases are TGTGCCAGCAGTTTATGGGCGACGGAAAGGATGAACACTGAAGCTTTCTTT. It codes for CASSLWATERMNTEAFF.

CDR3 region: CASSTPTPGLAALSSYEQYF. DNA for the CDR3: TGTGCCAGCAGTACCCCGACCCCCGGGCTAGCGGCTTTAAGCTCCTACGAGCAGTACTTC. J is TRBJ2-7 and V is TRBV6-2 or TRBV6-3; TRBD2 matches 7 bases. The germline gives CDR1 MNHEY, CDR2 SVGEGT. V lost 5 bases, J lost 0 bases, and 22 bases stayed unmatched. The CDR3 contains 20 residues.

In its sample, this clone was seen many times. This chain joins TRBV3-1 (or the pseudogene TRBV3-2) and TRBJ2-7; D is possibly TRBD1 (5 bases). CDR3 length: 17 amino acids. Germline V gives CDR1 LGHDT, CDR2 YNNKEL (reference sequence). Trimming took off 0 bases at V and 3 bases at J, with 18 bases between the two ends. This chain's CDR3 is CASSQEIGRVVGYEQYF. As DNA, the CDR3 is TGTGCCAGCAGCCAAGAAATCGGCAGGGTGGTAGGCTACGAGCAGTACTTC.

The CDR3 loop is CASSYSRRAGNQPQHF. The CDR3 DNA reads as TGTGCCAGCAGTTACTCCCGGAGAGCGGGAAATCAGCCCCAGCATTTT. The J gene is TRBJ1-5, the V gene TRBV6-5, with D unclear. Trimming took off 0 bases at V and 4 bases at J, with 13 bases between the two ends. The CDR3 spans 16 residues. Per germline, CDR1 MNHEY and CDR2 SVGAGI.

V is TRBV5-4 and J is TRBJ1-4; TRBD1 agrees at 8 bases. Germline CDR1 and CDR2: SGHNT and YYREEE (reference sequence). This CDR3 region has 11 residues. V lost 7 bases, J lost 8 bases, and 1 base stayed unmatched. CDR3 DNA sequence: TGTGCCAGCGGGGACAGGGAAAAACTGTTTTTT. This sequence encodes CASGDREKLFF.

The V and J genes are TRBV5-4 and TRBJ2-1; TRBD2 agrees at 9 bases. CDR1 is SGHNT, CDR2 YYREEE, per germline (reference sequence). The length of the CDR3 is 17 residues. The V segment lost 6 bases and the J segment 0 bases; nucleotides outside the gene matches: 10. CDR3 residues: CASIAGGIPSSYNEQFF. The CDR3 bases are TGTGCCAGCATCGCGGGAGGGATTCCGAGCTCCTACAATGAGCAGTTCTTC.

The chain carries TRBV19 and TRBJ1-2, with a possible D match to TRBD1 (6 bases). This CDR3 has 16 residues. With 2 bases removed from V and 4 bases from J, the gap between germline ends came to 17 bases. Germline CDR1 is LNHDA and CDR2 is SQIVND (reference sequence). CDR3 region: CASSIPTQGFRYGYTF. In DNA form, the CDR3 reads TGTGCCAGTAGTATACCGACACAGGGATTTCGCTATGGCTACACCTTC.

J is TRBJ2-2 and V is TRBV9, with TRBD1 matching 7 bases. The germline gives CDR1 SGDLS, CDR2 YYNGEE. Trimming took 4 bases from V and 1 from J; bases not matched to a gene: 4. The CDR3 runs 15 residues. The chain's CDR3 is CASSIWDRNTGELFF. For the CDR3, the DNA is TGTGCCAGCAGCATTTGGGACAGGAACACCGGGGAGCTGTTTTTT.

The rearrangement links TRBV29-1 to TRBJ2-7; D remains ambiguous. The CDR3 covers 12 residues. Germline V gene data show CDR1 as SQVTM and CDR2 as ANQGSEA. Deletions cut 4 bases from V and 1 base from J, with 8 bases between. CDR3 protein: CSVGLQSYEQYF. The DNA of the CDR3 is TGCAGCGTTGGGTTGCAGTCCTACGAGCAGTACTTC.

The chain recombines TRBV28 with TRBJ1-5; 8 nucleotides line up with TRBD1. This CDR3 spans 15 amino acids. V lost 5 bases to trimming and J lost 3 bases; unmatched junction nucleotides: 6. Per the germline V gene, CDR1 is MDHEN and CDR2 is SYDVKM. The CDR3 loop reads CASSTDRVSNQPQHF. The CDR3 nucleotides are TGTGCCAGCAGTACGGACAGGGTTTCCAATCAGCCCCAGCATTTT. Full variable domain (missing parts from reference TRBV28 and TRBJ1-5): DVKVTQSSRYLVKRTGEKVFLECVQDMDHENMFWYRQDPGLGLRLIYFSYDVKMKEKGDIPEGYSVSREKKERFSLILESASTNQTSMYLCASSTDRVSNQPQHFGDGTRLSIL.

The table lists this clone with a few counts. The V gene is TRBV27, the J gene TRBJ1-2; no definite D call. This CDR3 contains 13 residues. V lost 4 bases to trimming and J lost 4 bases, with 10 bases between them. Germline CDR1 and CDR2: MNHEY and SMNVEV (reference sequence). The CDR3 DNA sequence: TGTGCCAGCAGTTCGACCCACAGCTATGGCTACACCTTC. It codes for CASSSTHSYGYTF.

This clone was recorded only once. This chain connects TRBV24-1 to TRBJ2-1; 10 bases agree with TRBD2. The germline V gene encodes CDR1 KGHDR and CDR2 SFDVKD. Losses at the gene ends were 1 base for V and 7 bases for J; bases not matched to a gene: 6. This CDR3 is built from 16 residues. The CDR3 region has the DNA TGTGCCACCAGTGATTTTGGCCTAGCGGGAGTTAATGAGCAGTTCTTC. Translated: CATSDFGLAGVNEQFF.

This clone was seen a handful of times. The CDR3 bases are TGTGCCAGCAGCCCGACAGGGGGCCGGGTTAGAATTCAGCCCCAGCATTTT. Encoded protein: CASSPTGGRVRIQPQHF. J is TRBJ1-5 and V is TRBV28; the match to TRBD1 covers 10 bases. CDR1 and CDR2 from the germline V gene are MDHEN and SYDVKM. The CDR3 spans 17 residues. Trimming at V came to 6 bases and at J to 6 bases, leaving 14 bases not matched to a gene.

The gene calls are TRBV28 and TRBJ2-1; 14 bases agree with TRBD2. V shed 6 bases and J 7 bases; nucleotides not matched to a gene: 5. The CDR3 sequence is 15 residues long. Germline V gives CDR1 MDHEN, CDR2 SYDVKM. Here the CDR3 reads CASSPGLAGGNEQFF. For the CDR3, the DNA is TGTGCCAGCAGCCCCGGACTAGCGGGAGGTAATGAGCAGTTCTTC.

The CDR3 coding sequence is TGTGCCTGGAGTGTAGTGCTTAGGCAGGGGAATTCACCCCTCCACTTT. It encodes CAWSVVLRQGNSPLHF. V usage is TRBV30 and J usage is TRBJ1-6, with D possibly TRBD1 on 6 matching bases. V was cut by 0 bases and J by 7 bases, with 16 bases left in between. Germline values: CDR1 GTSNPN, CDR2 SVGIG (reference sequence). The CDR3 totals 16 residues.

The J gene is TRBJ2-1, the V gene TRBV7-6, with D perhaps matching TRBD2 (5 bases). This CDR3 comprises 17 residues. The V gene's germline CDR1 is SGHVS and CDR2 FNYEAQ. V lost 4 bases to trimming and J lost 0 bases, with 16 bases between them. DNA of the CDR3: TGTGCCAGCAGCTCTTTAGCGCAAAGGAGCTCCTACAATGAGCAGTTCTTC. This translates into CASSSLAQRSSYNEQFF.

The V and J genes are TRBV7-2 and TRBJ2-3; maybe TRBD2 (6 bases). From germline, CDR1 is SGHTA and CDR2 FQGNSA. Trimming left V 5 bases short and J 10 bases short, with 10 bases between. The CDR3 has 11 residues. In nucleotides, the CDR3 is TGTGCCAGCAGCCCGGGGGTTTCGCAGTATTTT. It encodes CASSPGVSQYF.

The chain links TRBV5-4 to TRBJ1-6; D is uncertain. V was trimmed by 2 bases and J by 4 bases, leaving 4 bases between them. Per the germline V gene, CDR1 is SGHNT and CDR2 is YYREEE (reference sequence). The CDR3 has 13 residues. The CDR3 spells CASSFEYNSPLHF. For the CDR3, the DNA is TGTGCCAGCAGCTTCGAGTATAATTCACCCCTCCACTTT.

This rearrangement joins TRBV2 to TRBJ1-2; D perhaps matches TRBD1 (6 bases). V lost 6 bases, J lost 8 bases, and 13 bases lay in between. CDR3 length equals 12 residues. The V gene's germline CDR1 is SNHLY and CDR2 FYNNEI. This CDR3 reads CASSTADRGYTF. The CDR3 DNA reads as TGTGCCAGCAGCACCGCCGACAGGGGCTACACCTTC. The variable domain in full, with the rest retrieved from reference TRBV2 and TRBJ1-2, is EPEVTQTPSHQVTQMGQEVILRCVPISNHLYFYWYRQILGQKVEFLVSFYNNEISEKSEIFDDQFSVERPDGSNFTLKIRSTKLEDSAMYFCASSTADRGYTFGSGTRLTVV.

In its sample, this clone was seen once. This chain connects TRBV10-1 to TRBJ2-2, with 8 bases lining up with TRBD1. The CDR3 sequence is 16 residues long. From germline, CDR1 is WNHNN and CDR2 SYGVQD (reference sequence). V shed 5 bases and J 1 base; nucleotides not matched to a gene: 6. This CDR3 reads CASSPHDRGNTGELFF. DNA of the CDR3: TGCGCCAGCAGTCCTCATGACAGGGGGAACACCGGGGAGCTGTTTTTT.

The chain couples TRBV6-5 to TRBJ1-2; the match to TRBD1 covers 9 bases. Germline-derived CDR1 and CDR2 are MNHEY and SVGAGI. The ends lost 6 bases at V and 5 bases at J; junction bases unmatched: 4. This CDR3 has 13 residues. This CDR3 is CASRDRGWYGYTF. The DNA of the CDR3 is TGTGCCAGCAGGGACAGGGGATGGTATGGCTACACCTTC.

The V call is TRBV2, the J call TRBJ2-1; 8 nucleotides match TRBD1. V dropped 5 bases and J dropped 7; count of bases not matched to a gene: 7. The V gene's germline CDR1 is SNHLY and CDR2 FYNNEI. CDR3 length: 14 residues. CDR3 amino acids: CASSPWTGRNEQFF. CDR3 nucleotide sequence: TGTGCCAGCAGTCCTTGGACAGGGAGAAATGAGCAGTTCTTC.

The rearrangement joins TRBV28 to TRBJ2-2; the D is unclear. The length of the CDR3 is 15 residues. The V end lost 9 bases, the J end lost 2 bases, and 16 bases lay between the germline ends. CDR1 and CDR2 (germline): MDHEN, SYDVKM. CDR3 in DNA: TGTGCCAGTACCTGGAGCCACGGAAACACCGGGGAGCTGTTTTTT. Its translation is CASTWSHGNTGELFF.

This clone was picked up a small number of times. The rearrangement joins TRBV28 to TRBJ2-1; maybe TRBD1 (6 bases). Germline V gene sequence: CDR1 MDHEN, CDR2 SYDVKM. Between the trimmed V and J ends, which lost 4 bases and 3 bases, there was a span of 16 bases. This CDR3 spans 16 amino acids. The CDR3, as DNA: TGTGCCAGCAGTTCCCCCCGGCAGGGGATCTACAATGAGCAGTTCTTC. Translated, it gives CASSSPRQGIYNEQFF.

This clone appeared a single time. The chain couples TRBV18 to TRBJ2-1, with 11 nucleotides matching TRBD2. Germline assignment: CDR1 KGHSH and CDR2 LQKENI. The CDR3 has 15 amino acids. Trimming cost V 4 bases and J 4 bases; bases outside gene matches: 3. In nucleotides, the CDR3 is TGTGCCAGCTCACTAGGGACTAGCGGTTACAATGAGCAGTTCTTC. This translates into CASSLGTSGYNEQFF.

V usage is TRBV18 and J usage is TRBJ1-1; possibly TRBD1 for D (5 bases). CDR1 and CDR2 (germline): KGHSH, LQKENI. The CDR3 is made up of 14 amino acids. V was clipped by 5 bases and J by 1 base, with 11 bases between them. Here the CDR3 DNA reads TGTGCCAGCTCAACATCTCAGGGGAACACTGAAGCTTTCTTT. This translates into CASSTSQGNTEAFF.

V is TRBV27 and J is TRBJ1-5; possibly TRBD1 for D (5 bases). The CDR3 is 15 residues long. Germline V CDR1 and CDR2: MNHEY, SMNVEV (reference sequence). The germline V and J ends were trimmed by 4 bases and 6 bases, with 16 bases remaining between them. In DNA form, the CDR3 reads TGTGCCAGCAGTTCCGCGGGGCAGGGTGTTCAGCCCCAGCATTTT. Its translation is CASSSAGQGVQPQHF.

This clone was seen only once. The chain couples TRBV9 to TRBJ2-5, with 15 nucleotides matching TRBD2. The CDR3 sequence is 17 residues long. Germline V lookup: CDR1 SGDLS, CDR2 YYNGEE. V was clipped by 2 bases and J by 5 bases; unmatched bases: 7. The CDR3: CASSVRNGLAGGETQYF. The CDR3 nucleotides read TGTGCCAGCAGCGTCCGCAACGGACTAGCGGGAGGGGAGACCCAGTACTTC. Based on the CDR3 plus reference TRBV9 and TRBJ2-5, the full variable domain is DSGVTQTPKHLITATGQRVTLRCSPRSGDLSVYWYQQSLDQGLQFLIQYYNGEERAKGNILERFSAQQFPDLHSELNLSSLELGDSALYFCASSVRNGLAGGETQYFGPGTRLLVL.

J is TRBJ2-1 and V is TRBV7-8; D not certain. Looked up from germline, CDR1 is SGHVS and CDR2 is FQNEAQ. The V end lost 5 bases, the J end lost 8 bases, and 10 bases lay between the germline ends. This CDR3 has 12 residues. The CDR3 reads CASSPLGYEQFF. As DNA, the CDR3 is TGTGCCAGCAGCCCCCTAGGTTATGAGCAGTTCTTC.